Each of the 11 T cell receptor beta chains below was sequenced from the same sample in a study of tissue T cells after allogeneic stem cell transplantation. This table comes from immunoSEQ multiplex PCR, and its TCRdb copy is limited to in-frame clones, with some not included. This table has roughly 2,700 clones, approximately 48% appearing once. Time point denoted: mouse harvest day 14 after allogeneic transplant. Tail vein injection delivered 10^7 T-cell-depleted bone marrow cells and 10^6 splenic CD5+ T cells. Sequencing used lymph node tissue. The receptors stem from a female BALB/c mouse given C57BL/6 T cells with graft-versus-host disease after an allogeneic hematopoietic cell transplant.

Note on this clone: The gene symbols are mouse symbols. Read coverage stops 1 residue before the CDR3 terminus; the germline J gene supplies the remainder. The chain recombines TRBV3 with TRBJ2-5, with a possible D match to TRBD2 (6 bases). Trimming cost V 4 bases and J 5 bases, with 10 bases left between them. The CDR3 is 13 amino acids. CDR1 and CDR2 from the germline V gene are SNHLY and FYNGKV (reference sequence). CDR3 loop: CASSWGVGDTQYF. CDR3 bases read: TGTGCCAGCAGCTGGGGGGTTGGAGACACCCAGTAC.

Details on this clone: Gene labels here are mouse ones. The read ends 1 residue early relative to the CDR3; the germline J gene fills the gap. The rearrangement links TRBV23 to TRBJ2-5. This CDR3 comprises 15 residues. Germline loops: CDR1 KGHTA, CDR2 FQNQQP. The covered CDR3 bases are TGCTCCAGCAGTCAATCGAGGGAACAAAAAGACACCCAGTAC. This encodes CSSSQSREQKDTQY. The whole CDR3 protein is CSSSQSREQKDTQYF.

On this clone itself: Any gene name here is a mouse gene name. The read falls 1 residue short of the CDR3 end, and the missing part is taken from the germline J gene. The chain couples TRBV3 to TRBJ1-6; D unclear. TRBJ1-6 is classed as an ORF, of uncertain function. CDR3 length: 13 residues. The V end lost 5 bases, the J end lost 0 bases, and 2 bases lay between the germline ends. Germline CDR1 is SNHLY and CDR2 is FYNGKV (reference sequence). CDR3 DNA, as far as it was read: TGTGCCAGCAGCAATTCCTATAATTCGCCCCTCTAC. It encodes CASSNSYNSPLY. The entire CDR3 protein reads CASSNSYNSPLYF.

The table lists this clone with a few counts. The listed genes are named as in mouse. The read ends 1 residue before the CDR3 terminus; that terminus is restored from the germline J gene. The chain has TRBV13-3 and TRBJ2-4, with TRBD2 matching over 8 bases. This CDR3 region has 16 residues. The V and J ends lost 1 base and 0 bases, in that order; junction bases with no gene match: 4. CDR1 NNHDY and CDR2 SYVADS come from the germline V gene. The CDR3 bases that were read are TGTGCCAGCAGTGATACACTGGGGGTTAGTCAAAACACCTTGTAC. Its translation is CASSDTLGVSQNTLY. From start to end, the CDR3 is CASSDTLGVSQNTLYF.

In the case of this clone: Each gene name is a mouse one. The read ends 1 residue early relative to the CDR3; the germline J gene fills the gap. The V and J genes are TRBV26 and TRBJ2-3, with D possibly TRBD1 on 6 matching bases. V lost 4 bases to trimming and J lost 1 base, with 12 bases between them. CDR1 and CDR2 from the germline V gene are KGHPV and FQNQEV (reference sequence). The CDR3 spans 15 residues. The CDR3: CASSPGQPRAETLYF. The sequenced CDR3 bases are TGTGCCAGCAGTCCCGGACAGCCTCGTGCAGAAACGCTGTAT. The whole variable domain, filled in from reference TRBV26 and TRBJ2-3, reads NSKVIQTPRYLVKGQGQKAKMRCIPEKGHPVVFWYQQNKNNEFKFLINFQNQEVLQQIDMTEKRFSAECPSNSPCSLEIQSSEAGDSALYLCASSPGQPRAETLYFGSGTRLTVL.

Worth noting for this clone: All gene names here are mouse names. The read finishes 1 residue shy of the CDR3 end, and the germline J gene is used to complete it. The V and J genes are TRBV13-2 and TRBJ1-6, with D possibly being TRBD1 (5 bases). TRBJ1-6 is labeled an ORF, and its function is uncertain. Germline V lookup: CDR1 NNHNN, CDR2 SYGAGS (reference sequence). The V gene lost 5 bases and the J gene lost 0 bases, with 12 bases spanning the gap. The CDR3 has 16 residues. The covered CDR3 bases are TGTGCCAGCGGCCCTGGACAAAATTCCTATAATTCGCCCCTCTAC. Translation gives CASGPGQNSYNSPLY. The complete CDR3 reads CASGPGQNSYNSPLYF.

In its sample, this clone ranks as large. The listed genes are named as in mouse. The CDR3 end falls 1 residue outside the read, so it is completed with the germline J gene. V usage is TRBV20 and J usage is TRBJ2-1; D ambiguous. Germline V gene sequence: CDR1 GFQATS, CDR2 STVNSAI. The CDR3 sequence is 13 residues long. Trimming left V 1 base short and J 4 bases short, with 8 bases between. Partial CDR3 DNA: TGTGGTGCTAGGGCCCGGAGATATGCTGAGCAGTTC. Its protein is CGARARRYAEQF. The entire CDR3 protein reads CGARARRYAEQFF.

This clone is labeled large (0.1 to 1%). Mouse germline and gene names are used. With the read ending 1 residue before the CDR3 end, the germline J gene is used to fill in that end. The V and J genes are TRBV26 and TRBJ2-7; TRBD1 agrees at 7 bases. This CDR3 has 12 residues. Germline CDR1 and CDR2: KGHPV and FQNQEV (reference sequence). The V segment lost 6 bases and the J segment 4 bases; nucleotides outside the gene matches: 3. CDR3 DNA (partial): TGTGCCAGCAGCGGGACAGATTATGAACAGTAC. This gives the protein CASSGTDYEQY. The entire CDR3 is CASSGTDYEQYF.

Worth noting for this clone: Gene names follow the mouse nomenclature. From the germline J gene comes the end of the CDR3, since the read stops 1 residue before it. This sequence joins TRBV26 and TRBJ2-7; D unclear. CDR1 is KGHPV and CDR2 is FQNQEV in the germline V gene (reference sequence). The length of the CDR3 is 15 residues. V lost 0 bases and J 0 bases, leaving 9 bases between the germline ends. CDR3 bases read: TGTGCCAGCAGTCTGTCAGGCAGTTCCTCCTATGAACAGTAC. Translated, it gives CASSLSGSSSYEQY. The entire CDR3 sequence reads CASSLSGSSSYEQYF.

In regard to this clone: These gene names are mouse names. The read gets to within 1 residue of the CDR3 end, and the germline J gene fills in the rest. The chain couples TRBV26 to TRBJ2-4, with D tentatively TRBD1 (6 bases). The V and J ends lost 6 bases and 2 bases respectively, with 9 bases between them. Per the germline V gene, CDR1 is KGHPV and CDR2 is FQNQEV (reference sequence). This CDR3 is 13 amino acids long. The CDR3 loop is CASSRDIQNTLYF. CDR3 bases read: TGTGCCAGCAGCCGGGACATTCAAAACACCTTGTAC.

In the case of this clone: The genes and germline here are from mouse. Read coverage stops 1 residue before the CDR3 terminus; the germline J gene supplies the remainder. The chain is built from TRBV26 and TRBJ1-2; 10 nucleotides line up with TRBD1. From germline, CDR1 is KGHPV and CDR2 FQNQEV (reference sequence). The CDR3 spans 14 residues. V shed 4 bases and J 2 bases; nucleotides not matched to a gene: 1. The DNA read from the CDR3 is TGTGCCAGCAGTCGACAGGGGGCGAACTCCGACTACACC. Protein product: CASSRQGANSDYT. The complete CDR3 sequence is CASSRQGANSDYTF.